The 30 T cell receptor beta chains reported below all come from one sample, sequenced in a study of cytomegalovirus exposure and HLA in healthy donors. PCR amplification relied on 60 Vbeta primers (plus 13 Jbeta primers). Profiled with immunoSEQ multiplex PCR; TCRdb holds only in-frame clones, not every one. The sample lists about 140,000 clones; less than 85% were seen once. Material for sequencing was PBMCs. The receptors were gathered from a man aged 35-49 years in good health and CMV-seronegative.

The chain joins TRBV19 to TRBJ2-1; 14 bases agree with TRBD2. This CDR3 has 15 amino acids. From germline, CDR1 is LNHDA and CDR2 SQIVND (reference sequence). The V segment lost 5 bases and the J segment 7 bases; nucleotides outside the gene matches: 4. The CDR3 spells CASSATSGGANEQFF. Here the CDR3 DNA reads TGTGCCAGTAGTGCGACTAGCGGGGGGGCGAATGAGCAGTTCTTC.

V and J are TRBV7-8 and TRBJ2-7, with TRBD1 matching over 11 bases. Germline assignment: CDR1 SGHVS and CDR2 FQNEAQ. The CDR3 has 16 amino acids. The V segment lost 5 bases and the J segment 3 bases; nucleotides outside the gene matches: 9. CDR3 in DNA: TGTGCCAGCAGCCCAACCGGGACAGGGGGACTCTACGAGCAGTACTTC. Translated, it gives CASSPTGTGGLYEQYF.

The chain joins TRBV14 to TRBJ1-6, with a possible D match to TRBD1 (5 bases). Germline V gene lookup returns CDR1 SGHDN and CDR2 FVKESK. V was cut by 5 bases and J by 0 bases, with 14 bases left in between. This CDR3 is built from 17 residues. The CDR3 region has the DNA TGTGCCAGCAGCAGAGACAGTTCTAGCTCCTATAATTCACCCCTCCACTTT. It codes for CASSRDSSSSYNSPLHF. Filled out from reference TRBV14 and TRBJ1-6, the complete variable domain reads EAGVTQFPSHSVIEKGQTVTLRCDPISGHDNLYWYRRVMGKEIKFLLHFVKESKQDESGMPNNRFLAERTGGTYSTLKVQPAELEDSGVYFCASSRDSSSSYNSPLHFGNGTRLTVT.

The chain has TRBV18 and TRBJ2-3, with TRBD2 matching over 15 bases. Per germline, CDR1 KGHSH and CDR2 LQKENI. This CDR3 has 17 residues. Trimming cost V 2 bases and J 4 bases; bases outside gene matches: 4. The CDR3: CASSPGTSGRKADTQYF. The CDR3 coding sequence is TGTGCCAGCTCACCAGGGACTAGCGGGAGGAAGGCAGATACGCAGTATTTT.

This chain joins TRBV27 and TRBJ2-3; 7 bases agree with TRBD1. Losses at the gene ends were 4 bases for V and 4 bases for J; bases not matched to a gene: 5. Germline V lookup: CDR1 MNHEY, CDR2 SMNVEV (reference sequence). There are 14 residues in the CDR3. This CDR3 reads CASSSGTGADTQYF. The CDR3 DNA reads TGTGCCAGCAGTTCCGGCACAGGGGCAGATACGCAGTATTTT.

V usage is TRBV5-1 and J usage is TRBJ2-2; TRBD2 matches 10 bases. CDR3 length equals 20 residues. The J segment lost 6 bases and the V segment lost 5 bases, leaving 22 bases of the junction unmatched. Looked up from germline, CDR1 is SGHRS and CDR2 is YFSETQ. The CDR3 DNA reads TGCGCCAGCAGTCATAACTGGCCGGCTAGCGGGAGATTGGGGCCCGGGGAGCTGTTTTTT. Translating it yields CASSHNWPASGRLGPGELFF. Using reference TRBV5-1 and TRBJ2-2 for the parts outside the CDR3, the full variable domain is KAGVTQTPRYLIKTRGQQVTLSCSPISGHRSVSWYQQTPGQGLQFLFEYFSETQRNKGNFPGRFSGRQFSNSRSEMNVSTLELGDSALYLCASSHNWPASGRLGPGELFFGEGSRLTVL.

In this sample, this clone turned up a few times. CDR3 in DNA: TGTGCCAGCAGCTTAGGGCGGGAGGCCCAGCCCCAGCATTTT. Translation: CASSLGREAQPQHF. The V gene is TRBV7-8, the J gene TRBJ1-5; D is undetermined. The germline V gene has CDR1 SGHVS and CDR2 FQNEAQ. The CDR3 is 14 residues long. The V end lost 1 base, the J end lost 7 bases, and 11 bases lay between the germline ends.

This clone was seen only once. This chain connects TRBV5-1 to TRBJ2-1, with 8 bases that match TRBD2. The J segment lost 8 bases and the V segment lost 0 bases, leaving 7 bases of the junction unmatched. Germline V gives CDR1 SGHRS, CDR2 YFSETQ. The CDR3 sequence is 15 residues long. The CDR3 loop reads CASSLAVTSVDEQFF. The CDR3 region has the DNA TGCGCCAGCAGCTTGGCCGTGACTAGCGTTGATGAGCAGTTCTTC.

This clone was found once. The chain joins TRBV10-3 to TRBJ1-5; no firm D call. The CDR3 loop spans 13 amino acids. Trimming pared 0 bases from V and 5 bases from J, leaving 5 bases between. Germline V gene sequence: CDR1 ENHRY, CDR2 SYGVKD. This CDR3 is CAISESRDQPQHF. The CDR3 coding sequence is TGTGCCATCAGTGAGTCGAGGGATCAGCCCCAGCATTTT.

V gene TRBV4-1 combines with J gene TRBJ2-1; maybe TRBD1 (6 bases). Trimming took 1 base from V and 4 from J, leaving 20 bases between them. This CDR3 region has 18 residues. The germline CDR1 and CDR2 sequences are MGHRA and YSYEKL. CDR3 sequence: CASSQVFSQRGSYNEQFF. The CDR3 region has the DNA TGCGCCAGCAGCCAAGTGTTTAGCCAAAGGGGGAGTTACAATGAGCAGTTCTTC.

This clone showed up just once. V usage is TRBV28 and J usage is TRBJ2-4; D call uncertain. Germline lookup yields CDR1 MDHEN and CDR2 SYDVKM. Between the trimmed V and J ends, which lost 4 bases and 0 bases, there was a span of 13 bases. This CDR3 is built from 16 residues. CDR3 amino acids: CASSSFGELAKNIQYF. CDR3 DNA sequence: TGTGCCAGCAGTTCCTTTGGAGAACTAGCCAAAAACATTCAGTACTTC.

V usage is TRBV11-2 and J usage is TRBJ1-2; a possible D gene is TRBD1 (5 bases). Germline CDR1 reads SGHAT; CDR2 reads FQNNGV. The germline V and J ends were trimmed by 2 bases and 4 bases, with 11 bases remaining between them. This CDR3 comprises 14 residues. The chain's CDR3 is CASSLTQGGYGYTF. Written as DNA, the CDR3 is TGTGCCAGCAGCTTAACTCAGGGAGGCTATGGCTACACCTTC. Full variable domain (missing parts from reference TRBV11-2 and TRBJ1-2): EAGVAQSPRYKIIEKRQSVAFWCNPISGHATLYWYQQILGQGPKLLIQFQNNGVVDDSQLPKDRFSAERLKGVDSTLKIQPAKLEDSAVYLCASSLTQGGYGYTFGSGTRLTVV.

This chain joins TRBV27 and TRBJ1-1; D uncertain. V was pared by 7 bases and J by 1 base, with 10 bases between. Per the germline V gene, CDR1 is MNHEY and CDR2 is SMNVEV (reference sequence). The CDR3 runs 13 residues. CDR3 sequence reads: CASMVRTNTEAFF. CDR3 DNA sequence: TGTGCCAGCATGGTGAGAACGAACACTGAAGCTTTCTTT.

As to this clone: An end of the junction does not agree with germline; a read error may underlie this. The sample contains more than one DNA sequence encoding this CDR3. This chain uses TRBV5-4 with TRBJ2-3; 8 bases are a match to TRBD2. The CDR3 is 18 residues long. Germline-derived CDR1 and CDR2 are SGHNT and YYREEE (reference sequence). The CDR3 coding sequence is TGCGCCAGCAGCTTCAGGACTAGCCTATTCTCTAGCACAGATACGCAGTATTTT. Its translation is CASSFRTSLFSSTDTQYF. The complete variable domain, with remaining parts taken from reference TRBV5-4 and TRBJ2-3, reads ETGVTQSPTHLIKTRGQQVTLRCSSQSGHNTVSWYQQALGQGPQFIFQYYREEENGRGNFPPRFSGLQFPNYSSELNVNALELDDSALYLCASSFRTSLFSSTDTQYFGPGTRLTVL.

The chain uses TRBV25-1 and TRBJ2-5, with 13 bases matching TRBD2. The CDR3 consists of 17 residues. Looked up from germline, CDR1 is MGHDK and CDR2 is SYGVNS. V gave up 0 bases and J gave up 2 bases; unmatched junction bases: 3. The CDR3: CASSEYLLAGGQETQYF. The CDR3 DNA is TGTGCCAGCAGTGAATATTTACTAGCGGGGGGGCAAGAGACCCAGTACTTC. Drawing the rest from reference TRBV25-1 and TRBJ2-5, the complete variable domain is EADIYQTPRYLVIGTGKKITLECSQTMGHDKMYWYQQDPGMELHLIHYSYGVNSTEKGDLSSESTVSRIRTEHFPLTLESARPSHTSQYLCASSEYLLAGGQETQYFGPGTRLLVL.

This clone showed up just a few times. This chain connects TRBV6-1 to TRBJ2-7; the D gene is possibly TRBD1 (5 bases). CDR3 length: 14 residues. V lost 5 bases and J lost 4, with 15 bases in between. Per germline, CDR1 MNHNS and CDR2 SASEGT. CDR3 amino acids: CASSTEQGWYEQYF. CDR3 bases: TGTGCCAGCAGTACCGAGCAGGGATGGTACGAGCAGTACTTC.

V is TRBV4-1 and J is TRBJ2-1; 8 nucleotides align to TRBD2. The CDR3 runs to 16 residues. Germline V lookup: CDR1 MGHRA, CDR2 YSYEKL. Unmatched junction bases numbered 10, after V lost 1 base and J lost 8 bases. Written as DNA, the CDR3 is TGCGCCAGCAGCCAAGTGGCCGGGACTAGTTTCCATGAGCAGTTCTTC. It specifies CASSQVAGTSFHEQFF.

The chain is built from TRBV7-9 and TRBJ2-4, with D perhaps TRBD2 (6 bases). This CDR3 region has 14 residues. With 5 bases removed from V and 8 bases from J, the gap between germline ends came to 16 bases. Germline CDR1 and CDR2: SEHNR and FQNEAQ (reference sequence). The CDR3: CASSLTGTADIQYF. Here the CDR3 DNA reads TGTGCCAGCAGCCTCACCGGGACTGCCGACATTCAGTACTTC.

DNA for the CDR3: TGTGCCAGCAGTGAATTTGGGACAGTTCGAGAAAAACTGTTTTTT. Encoded protein: CASSEFGTVREKLFF. The chain uses TRBV2 and TRBJ1-4, with 7 nucleotides matching TRBD1. CDR1 and CDR2 (germline): SNHLY, FYNNEI. The CDR3 has 15 residues. The V segment lost 2 bases and the J segment 8 bases; nucleotides outside the gene matches: 8.

V is TRBV29-1 and J is TRBJ2-7; 10 nucleotides agree with TRBD2. This CDR3 contains 15 residues. The germline CDR1 and CDR2 sequences are SQVTM and ANQGSEA. V was clipped by 7 bases and J by 0 bases; unmatched bases: 9. For the CDR3, the DNA is TGCAGCGCTGGGACTAGCGAGACCGACTCCTACGAGCAGTACTTC. This sequence encodes CSAGTSETDSYEQYF.

V and J are TRBV10-2 and TRBJ1-2; unclear D gene. Germline lookup yields CDR1 WSHSY and CDR2 SAAADI. The V end lost 0 bases, the J end lost 3 bases, and 8 bases lay between the germline ends. The CDR3 is made up of 14 amino acids. The CDR3 loop reads CASSESTLDYGYTF. The CDR3 bases are TGCGCCAGCAGTGAGTCGACACTGGACTATGGCTACACCTTC.

This chain joins TRBV18 and TRBJ1-4; weak D call: TRBD1 (6 bases). Germline values: CDR1 KGHSH, CDR2 LQKENI. Trimming cost V 2 bases and J 5 bases, with 12 bases left between them. There are 15 residues in the CDR3. CDR3 sequence (DNA): TGTGCCAGCTCACCAAGGACAGCCGACAATGAAAAACTGTTTTTT. Its protein product is CASSPRTADNEKLFF.

The chain recombines TRBV15 with TRBJ1-5; 7 bases agree with TRBD1. The V gene end was trimmed by 3 bases and the J gene end by 15 bases; junction bases not matched to a gene: 11. This CDR3 has 13 residues. The germline gives CDR1 LNHNV, CDR2 YYDKDF (reference sequence). CDR3 region: CATSRDQGGDRHF. The CDR3 region has the DNA TGTGCCACCAGCAGGGACCAGGGGGGAGATAGGCATTTT.

The chain links TRBV25-1 to TRBJ2-3; D is possibly TRBD2 (6 bases). Germline V lookup: CDR1 MGHDK, CDR2 SYGVNS. Trimming removed 4 bases from V and 4 bases from J, with 12 bases in between. The CDR3 loop spans 14 amino acids. As DNA, the CDR3 is TGTGCCAGCAGTGCTCGGGGGATAGCAGATACGCAGTATTTT. Its translation: CASSARGIADTQYF.

The chain combines TRBV27 with TRBJ1-1, with D hard to call. From germline, CDR1 is MNHEY and CDR2 SMNVEV (reference sequence). V dropped 3 bases and J dropped 2 bases, with 7 bases sitting between them. CDR3 length: 13 amino acids. The CDR3 DNA reads as TGTGCCAGCAGTTTTAGGACTAACACTGAAGCTTTCTTT. Amino acids: CASSFRTNTEAFF.

This chain links TRBV4-2 with TRBJ1-4, with D unclear. This CDR3 spans 17 amino acids. V was pared by 1 base and J by 1 base, with 13 bases between. Germline CDR1 is LGHNA and CDR2 is YNFKEQ. DNA of the CDR3: TGTGCCAGCAGCCAAGGACTCTTCGTGGGAACTAATGAAAAACTGTTTTTT. Protein sequence: CASSQGLFVGTNEKLFF.

This CDR3 is CASSLTGASTDTQYF. As DNA, the CDR3 is TGTGCCAGCAGCCTAACAGGGGCTAGCACAGATACGCAGTATTTT. V usage is TRBV5-4 and J usage is TRBJ2-3; 7 bases fit TRBD1. Trimming took 4 bases from V and 0 from J; bases not matched to a gene: 5. The CDR3 length is 15 residues. Germline V gene data show CDR1 as SGHNT and CDR2 as YYREEE (reference sequence). The whole variable domain, filled in from reference TRBV5-4 and TRBJ2-3, reads ETGVTQSPTHLIKTRGQQVTLRCSSQSGHNTVSWYQQALGQGPQFIFQYYREEENGRGNFPPRFSGLQFPNYSSELNVNALELDDSALYLCASSLTGASTDTQYFGPGTRLTVL.

In its sample, this clone was seen once. Its ends do not fully match the called genes, so a read error is possible. V usage is TRBV7-9 and J usage is TRBJ2-1; D is unclear. Germline lookup yields CDR1 SEHNR and CDR2 FQNEAQ (reference sequence). CDR3 length equals 17 residues. CDR3 DNA sequence: TGTTCCAGCAGCTTAGCCCCGACTGTCCCGTCCTACAATGAGCAGTTCTTC. This sequence encodes CSSSLAPTVPSYNEQFF.

In its sample, this clone was seen once. This chain joins TRBV30 and TRBJ1-5; tentative D call: TRBD1 (5 bases). The CDR3 contains 18 residues. Germline V gives CDR1 GTSNPN, CDR2 SVGIG (reference sequence). V lost 0 bases to trimming and J lost 0 bases, with 18 bases between them. CDR3 amino acids: CAWSVSIFGDYSNQPQHF. The CDR3 DNA reads as TGTGCCTGGAGTGTATCTATTTTTGGGGACTATAGCAATCAGCCCCAGCATTTT.

The rearrangement joins TRBV30 to TRBJ2-4, with a weak D call TRBD1 (6 bases). Looked up from germline, CDR1 is GTSNPN and CDR2 is SVGIG (reference sequence). Trimming took off 3 bases at V and 5 bases at J, with 23 bases between the two ends. The CDR3 has 17 residues. The CDR3 loop is CAWSRIRGPGVQNIQYF. In nucleotides, the CDR3 is TGTGCCTGGAGCCGAATCAGGGGCCCAGGGGTCCAAAACATTCAGTACTTC. The full variable domain, in which reference TRBV30 and TRBJ2-4 provide the parts outside the CDR3, is SQTIHQWPATLVQPVGSPLSLECTVEGTSNPNLYWYRQAAGRGLQLLFYSVGIGQISSEVPQNLSASRPQDRQFILSSKKLLLSDSGFYLCAWSRIRGPGVQNIQYFGAGTRLSVL.